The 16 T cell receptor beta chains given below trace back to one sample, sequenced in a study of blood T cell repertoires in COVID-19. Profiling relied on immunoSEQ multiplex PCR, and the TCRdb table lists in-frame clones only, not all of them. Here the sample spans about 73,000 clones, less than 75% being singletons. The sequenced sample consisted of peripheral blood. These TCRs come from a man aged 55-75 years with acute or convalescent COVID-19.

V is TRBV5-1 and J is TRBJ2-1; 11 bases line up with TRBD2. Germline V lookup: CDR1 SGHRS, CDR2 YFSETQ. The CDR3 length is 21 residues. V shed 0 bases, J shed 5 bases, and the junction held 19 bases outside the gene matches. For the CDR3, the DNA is TGCGCCAGCAGCTTGGGCCCGGGACTAGCGGATCCAAATTTGGGCCACAATGAGCAGTTCTTC. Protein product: CASSLGPGLADPNLGHNEQFF.

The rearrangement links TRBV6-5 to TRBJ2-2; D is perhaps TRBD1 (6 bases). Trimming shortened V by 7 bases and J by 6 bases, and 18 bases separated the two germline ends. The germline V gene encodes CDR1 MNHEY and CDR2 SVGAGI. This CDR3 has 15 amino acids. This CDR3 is CASNSLGTPAGELFF. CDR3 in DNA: TGTGCCAGCAATTCCCTGGGGACACCCGCCGGGGAGCTGTTTTTT.

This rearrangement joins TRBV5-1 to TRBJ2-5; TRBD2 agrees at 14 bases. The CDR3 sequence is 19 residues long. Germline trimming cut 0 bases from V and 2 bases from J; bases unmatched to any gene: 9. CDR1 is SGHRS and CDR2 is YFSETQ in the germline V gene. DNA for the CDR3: TGCGCCAGCAGCTTGGGGATGACTAGCGGGGGGGATTCACAAGAGACCCAGTACTTC. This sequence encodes CASSLGMTSGGDSQETQYF. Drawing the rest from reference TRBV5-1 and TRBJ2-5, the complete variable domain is KAGVTQTPRYLIKTRGQQVTLSCSPISGHRSVSWYQQTPGQGLQFLFEYFSETQRNKGNFPGRFSGRQFSNSRSEMNVSTLELGDSALYLCASSLGMTSGGDSQETQYFGPGTRLLVL.

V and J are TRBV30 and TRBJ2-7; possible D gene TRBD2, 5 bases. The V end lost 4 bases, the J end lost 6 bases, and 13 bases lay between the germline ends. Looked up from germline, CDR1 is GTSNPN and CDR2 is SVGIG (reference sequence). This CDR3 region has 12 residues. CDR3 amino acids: CAWTYGGIEQYF. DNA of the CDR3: TGTGCCTGGACTTACGGAGGAATCGAGCAGTACTTC.

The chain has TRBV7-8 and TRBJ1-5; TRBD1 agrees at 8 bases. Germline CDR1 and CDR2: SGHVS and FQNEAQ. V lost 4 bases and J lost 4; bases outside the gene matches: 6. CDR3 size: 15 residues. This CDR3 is CASSSSDRENQPQHF. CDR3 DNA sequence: TGTGCCAGCAGCTCCTCGGACAGGGAGAATCAGCCCCAGCATTTT.

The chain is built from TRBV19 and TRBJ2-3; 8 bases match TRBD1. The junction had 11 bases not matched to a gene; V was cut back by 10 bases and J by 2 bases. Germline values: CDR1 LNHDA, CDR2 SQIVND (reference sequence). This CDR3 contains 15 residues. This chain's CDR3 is CATAAGTGFTDTQYF. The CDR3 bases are TGTGCCACCGCAGCCGGGACAGGCTTCACAGATACGCAGTATTTT.

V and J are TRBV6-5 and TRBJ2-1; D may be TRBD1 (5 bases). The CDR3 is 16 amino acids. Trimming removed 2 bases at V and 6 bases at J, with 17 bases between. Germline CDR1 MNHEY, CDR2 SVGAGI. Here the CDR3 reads CASSYRPGQLTNEQFF. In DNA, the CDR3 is TGTGCCAGCAGTTACCGCCCAGGGCAATTGACCAATGAGCAGTTCTTC.

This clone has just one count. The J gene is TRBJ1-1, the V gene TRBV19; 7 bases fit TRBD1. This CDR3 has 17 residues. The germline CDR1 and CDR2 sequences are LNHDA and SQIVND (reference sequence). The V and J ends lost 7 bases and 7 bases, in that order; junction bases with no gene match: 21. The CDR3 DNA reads TGTGCCAGTATAGAGGACAGGAGCGGAAATACGCCCCGTGAAGCTTTCTTT. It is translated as CASIEDRSGNTPREAFF.

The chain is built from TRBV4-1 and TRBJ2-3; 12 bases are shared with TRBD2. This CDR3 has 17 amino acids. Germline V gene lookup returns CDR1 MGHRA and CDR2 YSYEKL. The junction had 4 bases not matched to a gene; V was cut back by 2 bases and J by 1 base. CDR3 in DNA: TGCGCCAGCAGCCAAAAAACTAGCGGGGGGCGCACAGATACGCAGTATTTT. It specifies CASSQKTSGGRTDTQYF.

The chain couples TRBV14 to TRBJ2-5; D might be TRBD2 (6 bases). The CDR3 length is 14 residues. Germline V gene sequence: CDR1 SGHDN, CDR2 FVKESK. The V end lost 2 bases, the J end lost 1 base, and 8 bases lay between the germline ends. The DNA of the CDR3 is TGTGCCAGCAGCCAATGGGACTTCCAAGAGACCCAGTACTTC. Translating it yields CASSQWDFQETQYF.

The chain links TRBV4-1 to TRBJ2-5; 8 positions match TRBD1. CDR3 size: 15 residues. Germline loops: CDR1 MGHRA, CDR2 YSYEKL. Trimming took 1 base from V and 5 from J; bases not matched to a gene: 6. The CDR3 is CASSQGQGSGETQYF. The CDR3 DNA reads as TGCGCCAGCAGCCAAGGACAGGGGTCCGGGGAGACCCAGTACTTC.

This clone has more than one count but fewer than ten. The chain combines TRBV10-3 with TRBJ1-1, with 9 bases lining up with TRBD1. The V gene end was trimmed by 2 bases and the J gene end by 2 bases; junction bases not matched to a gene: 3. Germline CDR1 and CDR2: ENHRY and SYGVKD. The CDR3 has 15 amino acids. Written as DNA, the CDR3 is TGTGCCATCAGTGAGCGGGGACAGGGTAACACTGAAGCTTTCTTT. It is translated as CAISERGQGNTEAFF.

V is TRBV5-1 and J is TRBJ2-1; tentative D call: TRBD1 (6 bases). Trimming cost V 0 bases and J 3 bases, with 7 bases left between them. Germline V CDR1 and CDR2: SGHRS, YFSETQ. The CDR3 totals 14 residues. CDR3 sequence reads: CASSLDRDYNEQFF. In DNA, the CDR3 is TGCGCCAGCAGCTTGGACAGGGACTACAATGAGCAGTTCTTC.

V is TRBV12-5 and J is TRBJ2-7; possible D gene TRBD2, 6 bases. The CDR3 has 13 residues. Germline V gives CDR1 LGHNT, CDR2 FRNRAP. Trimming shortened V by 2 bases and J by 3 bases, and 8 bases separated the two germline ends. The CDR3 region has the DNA TGTGCTAGTGGTTTGCCGGGAGACTACGAGCAGTACTTC. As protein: CASGLPGDYEQYF.

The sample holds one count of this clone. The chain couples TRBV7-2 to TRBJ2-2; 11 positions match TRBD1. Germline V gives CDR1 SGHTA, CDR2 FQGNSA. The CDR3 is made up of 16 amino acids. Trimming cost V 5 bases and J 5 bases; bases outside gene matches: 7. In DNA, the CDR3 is TGTGCCAGCAGCCAGCTGGACAGGGGGCCGACCGGGGAGCTGTTTTTT. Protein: CASSQLDRGPTGELFF.

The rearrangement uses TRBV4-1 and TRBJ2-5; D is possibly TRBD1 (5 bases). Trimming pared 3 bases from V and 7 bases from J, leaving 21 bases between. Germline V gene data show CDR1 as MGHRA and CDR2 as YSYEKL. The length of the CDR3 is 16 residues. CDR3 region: CASSQIVQVRHATQYF. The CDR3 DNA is TGCGCCAGCAGCCAGATAGTACAGGTCCGACACGCGACCCAGTACTTC.